This T cell receptor beta chain is from a study of monozygotic twins with inflammatory bowel disease. The authors made each sample's cDNA in eight separate reactions. With the 5' RACE reads reprocessed, TCRdb shows one record per CDR3 protein and no DNA. The sample holds approximately 330,000 distinct CDR3 sequences. Whole-blood total RNA was extracted without T cell sorting. This TCR derives from a human donor with ulcerative colitis or Crohn's disease, or a healthy co-twin of an affected twin (not recorded which). The sequencing input was blood.

CDR3 protein: CASSLVAGAQETQYF. The chain couples TRBV5-1 to TRBJ2-5; TCRdb reports TRBD2, a call that lacks DNA to check it against. The CDR3 runs to 15 residues. In germline, CDR1 is SGHRS, CDR2 YFSETQ.